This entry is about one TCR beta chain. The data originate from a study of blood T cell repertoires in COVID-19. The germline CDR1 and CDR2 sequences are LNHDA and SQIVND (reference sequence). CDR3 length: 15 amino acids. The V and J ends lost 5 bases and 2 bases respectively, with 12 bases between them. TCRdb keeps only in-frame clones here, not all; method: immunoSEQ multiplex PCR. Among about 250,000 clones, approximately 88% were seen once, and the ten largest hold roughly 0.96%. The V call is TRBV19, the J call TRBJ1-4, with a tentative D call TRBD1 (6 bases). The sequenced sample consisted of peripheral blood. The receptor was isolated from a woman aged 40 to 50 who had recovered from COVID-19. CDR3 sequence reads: CASSPQTGTNEKLFF. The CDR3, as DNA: TGTGCCAGTAGTCCGCAGACAGGCACTAATGAAAAACTGTTTTTT.